This record looks at one T cell receptor (beta chain) sequence and its context. These data originate in a study of blood T cell repertoires in COVID-19. About the research overall: Sites in the United States, Italy and Spain provided acute and convalescent COVID-19 samples.

There are 18 residues in the CDR3. The V gene's germline CDR1 is SGHRS and CDR2 YFSETQ. V lost 4 bases, J lost 6 bases, and 13 bases stayed unmatched. TCRdb's table, derived via immunoSEQ multiplex PCR, lists solely in-frame clones and lacks some. The table includes under 300,000 clones, about 86% detected once. The chain combines TRBV5-1 with TRBJ2-2, with 12 bases aligning to TRBD1. The sequence came from a woman in her sixties or seventies with active or convalescent COVID-19. Material for sequencing was peripheral blood. This CDR3 is CASSPPFRDRGRPGELFF. Here the CDR3 DNA reads TGCGCCAGCAGCCCCCCCTTCCGGGACAGGGGGCGACCCGGGGAGCTGTTTTTT.